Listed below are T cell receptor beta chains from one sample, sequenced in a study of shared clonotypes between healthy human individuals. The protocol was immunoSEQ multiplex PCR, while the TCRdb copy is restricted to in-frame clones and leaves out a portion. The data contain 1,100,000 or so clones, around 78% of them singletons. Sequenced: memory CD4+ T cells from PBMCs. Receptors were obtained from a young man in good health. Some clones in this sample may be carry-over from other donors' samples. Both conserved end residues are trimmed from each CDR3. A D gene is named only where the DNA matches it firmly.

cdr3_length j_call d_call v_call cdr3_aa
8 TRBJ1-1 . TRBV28 ASSLGEAF
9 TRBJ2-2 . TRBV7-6 ASSTSGELF
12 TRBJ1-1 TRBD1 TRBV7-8 ASSLGGGGTEAF
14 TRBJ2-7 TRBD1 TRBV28 ASSLPGQARSYEQY
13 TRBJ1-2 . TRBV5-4 ASSSGPGGRWGYT
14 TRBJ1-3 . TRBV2 ASSRGGERVGNTIY
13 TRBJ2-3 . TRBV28 ASSTHRRVKGTQY
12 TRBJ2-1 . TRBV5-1 ASSVSSSYNEQF
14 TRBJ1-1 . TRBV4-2 ASSQVLGSLNTEAF
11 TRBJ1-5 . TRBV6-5 ASSYGARWPQH
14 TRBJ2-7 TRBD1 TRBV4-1 ASSPRTGGAGYEQY
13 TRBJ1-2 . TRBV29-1 SVAGQPLTNYGYT
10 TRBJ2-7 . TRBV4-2 ASSPSSYEQY
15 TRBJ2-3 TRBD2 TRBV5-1 ASSLEREGPTTDTQY
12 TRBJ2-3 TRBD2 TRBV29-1 SGASGRAGDTQY
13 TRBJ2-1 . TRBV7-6 ASSQGTPAYNEQF
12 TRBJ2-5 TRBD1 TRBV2 ASSVDRAQETQY
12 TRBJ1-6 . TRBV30 AWSWSSGGSPLH
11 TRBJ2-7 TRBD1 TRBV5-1 ASSLDRGYEQY
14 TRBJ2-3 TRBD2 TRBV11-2 ASSPRGGLATDTQY
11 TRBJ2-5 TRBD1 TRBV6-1 ASRDADWTGLD
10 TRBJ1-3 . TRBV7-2 ASSWTGNTIY
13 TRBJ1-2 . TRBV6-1 ASSLGGLANYGYT
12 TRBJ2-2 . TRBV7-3 ASSLTGATGELF
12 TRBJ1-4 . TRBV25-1 ASSRPGLNEKLF
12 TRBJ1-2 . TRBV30 AWSVRGADDGYT
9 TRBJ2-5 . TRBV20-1 SASPKETQY
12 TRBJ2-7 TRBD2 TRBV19 ASSRTSGAYEQY
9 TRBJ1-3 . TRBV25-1 ASKGSNTIY
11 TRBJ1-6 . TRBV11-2 ASRGQAESPLH
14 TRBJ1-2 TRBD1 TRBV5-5 ASSLDWDRGAYGYT
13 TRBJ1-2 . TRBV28 ASSLLSGTNYGYT
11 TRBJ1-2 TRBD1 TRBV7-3 ASSFGTGDGYT
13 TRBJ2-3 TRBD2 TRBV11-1 ASSWTSGSTDTQY
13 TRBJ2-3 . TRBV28 ASNRWDTRTDTQY
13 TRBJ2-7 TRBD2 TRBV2 ASREYSGSSYEQY
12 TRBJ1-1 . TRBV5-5 ASSFLGGDTEAF
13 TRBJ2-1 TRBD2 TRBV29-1 SGMGLASSYNEQF
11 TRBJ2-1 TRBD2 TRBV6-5 ASKREGDNEQF
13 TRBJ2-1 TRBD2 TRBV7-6 ASSRTSGRATEQF
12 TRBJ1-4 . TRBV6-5 ASRFPSRNEKLF
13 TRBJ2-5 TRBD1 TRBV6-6 ASSFYRGRGETQY
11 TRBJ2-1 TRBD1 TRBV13 ASSPEGADEQF
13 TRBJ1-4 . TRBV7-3 ASSPSGRSGEKLF
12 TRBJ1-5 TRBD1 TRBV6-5 ASRTGSGNQPQH
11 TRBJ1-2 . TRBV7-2 ASSLARIGGYT
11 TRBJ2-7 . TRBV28 ASSLPTPYEQY